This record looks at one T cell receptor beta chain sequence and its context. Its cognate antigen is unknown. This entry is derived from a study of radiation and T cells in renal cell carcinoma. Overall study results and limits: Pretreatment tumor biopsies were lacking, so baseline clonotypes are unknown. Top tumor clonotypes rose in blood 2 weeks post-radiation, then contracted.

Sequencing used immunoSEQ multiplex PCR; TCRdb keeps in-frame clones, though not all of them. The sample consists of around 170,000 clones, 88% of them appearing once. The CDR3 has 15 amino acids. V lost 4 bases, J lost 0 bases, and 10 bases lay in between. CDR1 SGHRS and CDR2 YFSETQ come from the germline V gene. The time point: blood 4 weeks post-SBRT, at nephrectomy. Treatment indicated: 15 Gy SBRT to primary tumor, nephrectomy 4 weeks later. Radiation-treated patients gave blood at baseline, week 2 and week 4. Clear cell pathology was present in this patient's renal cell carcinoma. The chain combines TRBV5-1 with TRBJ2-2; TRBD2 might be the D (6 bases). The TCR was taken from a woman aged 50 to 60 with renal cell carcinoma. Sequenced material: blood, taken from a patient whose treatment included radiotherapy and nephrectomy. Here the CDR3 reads CASSAGGANTGELFF. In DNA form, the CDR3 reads TGCGCCAGCAGCGCCGGCGGGGCGAACACCGGGGAGCTGTTTTTT.